The 20 T cell receptor beta chains presented below share a single source sample, sequenced in a study of T cells after yellow fever vaccination. A single record per CDR3 protein comes from TCRdb applying MiXCR to the 5' RACE reads. The sample consists of some 320,000 distinct CDR3 sequences, approximately 4.3% of them appearing once. The sequences come from PBMCs, collected 15 days after the yellow fever booster vaccination. Every receptor here comes from a man aged 18 to 30 who received the YFV17D yellow fever vaccine.

The chain has TRBV11-2 and TRBJ2-7; the match to TRBD1 covers 7 bases. Germline CDR1 reads SGHAT; CDR2 reads FQNNGV. The CDR3 runs 15 residues. Trimming cost V 1 base and J 4 bases; bases outside gene matches: 7. CDR3 sequence reads: CASSLAQGELYEQYF. The CDR3 coding sequence is TGTGCCAGCAGCTTAGCCCAGGGGGAGCTATACGAGCAGTACTTC.

This clonotype has more than one count but fewer than ten. The CDR3 DNA is TGCGCCAGCAGCCTAATGGACAGCACCGGGGAGCTGTTTTTT. Its translation: CASSLMDSTGELFF. J is TRBJ2-2 and V is TRBV5-1; D perhaps matches TRBD1 (6 bases). The germline V gene encodes CDR1 SGHRS and CDR2 YFSETQ. V lost 4 bases, J lost 4 bases, and 11 bases lay in between. This CDR3 region has 14 residues.

In its sample, this clonotype was seen many times. This sequence joins TRBV5-1 and TRBJ2-7; TRBD1 matches 10 bases. CDR3 size: 13 residues. In germline, CDR1 is SGHRS, CDR2 YFSETQ. The junction had 2 bases not matched to a gene; V was cut back by 4 bases and J by 4 bases. CDR3 nucleotide sequence: TGCGCCAGCAGCCGGGGACAGGGGTACGAGCAGTACTTC. This encodes CASSRGQGYEQYF. Looking up the rest from reference TRBV5-1 and TRBJ2-7 gives the full variable domain: KAGVTQTPRYLIKTRGQQVTLSCSPISGHRSVSWYQQTPGQGLQFLFEYFSETQRNKGNFPGRFSGRQFSNSRSEMNVSTLELGDSALYLCASSRGQGYEQYFGPGTRLTVT.

V and J are TRBV7-2 and TRBJ2-3; D gene uncertain. Germline-derived CDR1 and CDR2 are SGHTA and FQGNSA. The CDR3 contains 15 residues. Trimming removed 3 bases at V and 3 bases at J, with 13 bases between. The CDR3 DNA reads TGTGCCAGCAGCTTCGGCGCCCTAGGGACAGATACGCAGTATTTT. This translates into CASSFGALGTDTQYF.

This clonotype has a count of ten or more. This sequence joins TRBV20-1 and TRBJ2-1, with D perhaps TRBD1 or TRBD2 (5 bases each). The V gene's germline CDR1 is DFQATT and CDR2 SNEGSKA (reference sequence). The CDR3 sequence is 16 residues long. Trimming removed 0 bases at V and 2 bases at J, with 14 bases between. The chain's CDR3 is CSARERLGTAYNEQFF. CDR3 DNA: TGCAGTGCTAGAGAGCGCTTGGGGACCGCCTACAATGAGCAGTTCTTC.

This clonotype has just a few counts. The chain is built from TRBV5-1 and TRBJ2-1; 7 nucleotides agree with TRBD2. The germline V gene has CDR1 SGHRS and CDR2 YFSETQ. The CDR3 sequence is 13 residues long. V shed 2 bases and J 9 bases; nucleotides not matched to a gene: 5. As DNA, the CDR3 is TGCGCCAGCAGCTTCACTAGCGAGGGTGAGCAGTTCTTC. Encoded protein: CASSFTSEGEQFF.

V and J are TRBV29-1 and TRBJ1-1, with D possibly TRBD1 on 6 matching bases. The CDR3 is 13 residues long. V gave up 7 bases and J gave up 1 base, with 13 bases separating them. Germline CDR1 SQVTM, CDR2 ANQGSEA. The CDR3 bases are TGCAGCGCCGCCGGGGGCCCGAACACTGAAGCTTTCTTT. It is translated as CSAAGGPNTEAFF.

This clonotype was detected ten times or more. This rearrangement joins TRBV9 to TRBJ2-5, with D unclear. The germline V gene has CDR1 SGDLS and CDR2 YYNGEE. This CDR3 is built from 12 residues. Trimming left V 2 bases short and J 7 bases short, with 9 bases between. CDR3 nucleotide sequence: TGTGCCAGCAGCGTCTTTGATGGGACCCAGTACTTC. Translation: CASSVFDGTQYF.

This clonotype appeared a few times. The J gene is TRBJ2-1, the V gene TRBV20-1; D perhaps matches TRBD2 (5 bases). Looked up from germline, CDR1 is DFQATT and CDR2 is SNEGSKA (reference sequence). With 3 bases removed from V and 2 bases from J, the gap between germline ends came to 14 bases. This CDR3 is 15 amino acids long. The CDR3 loop reads CSASLGPRAYNEQFF. The CDR3 DNA is TGCAGTGCTAGTTTAGGCCCGCGGGCCTACAATGAGCAGTTCTTC.

This clonotype was counted many times. The V call is TRBV5-1, the J call TRBJ2-7; D uncertain. The V end was cut by 0 bases, the J end by 2 bases, with 6 bases between. The germline V gene has CDR1 SGHRS and CDR2 YFSETQ. The CDR3 length is 13 residues. In nucleotides, the CDR3 is TGCGCCAGCAGCTTGGCCCCCACCTACGAGCAGTACGTC. The encoded protein is CASSLAPTYEQYV.

This clonotype was seen a few times. The chain uses TRBV4-1 and TRBJ1-6; D call uncertain. From germline, CDR1 is MGHRA and CDR2 YSYEKL. The CDR3 sequence is 17 residues long. The V and J ends lost 0 bases and 0 bases respectively, with 9 bases between them. The CDR3 sequence: CASSQDPTSSYNSPLHF. The CDR3 DNA reads as TGCGCCAGCAGCCAAGACCCCACGAGCTCCTATAATTCACCCCTCCACTTT.

This clonotype was seen at least ten times. J is TRBJ2-7 and V is TRBV27, with D uncertain. The CDR3 consists of 16 residues. V was trimmed by 7 bases and J by 0 bases, leaving 19 bases between them. Germline CDR1 and CDR2: MNHEY and SMNVEV (reference sequence). The CDR3 reads CASTRWGGSSSYEQYF. In nucleotides, the CDR3 is TGTGCCAGCACGCGTTGGGGTGGCAGTAGCTCCTACGAGCAGTACTTC.

The rearrangement uses TRBV6-6 and TRBJ2-7; TRBD2 matches at 10 bases. CDR3 length: 15 residues. J lost 5 bases, V lost 2 bases, and 6 bases had no gene match. The V gene's germline CDR1 is MNHNY and CDR2 SVGAGI (reference sequence). This CDR3 is CASSYQSGGADEQYV. CDR3 nucleotides: TGTGCCAGCAGTTACCAAAGCGGGGGGGCCGACGAGCAGTACGTC.

The chain combines TRBV12-3 or TRBV12-4 with TRBJ1-2; D is uncertain. The CDR3 loop spans 14 amino acids. Deletions cut 8 bases from V and 1 base from J, with 14 bases between. The CDR3 protein is CASARRTDNYGYTF. In DNA, the CDR3 is TGTGCCAGCGCCCGGAGAACGGATAACTATGGCTACACCTTC.

The gene calls are TRBV11-2 and TRBJ2-1; D is undetermined. The CDR3 covers 11 residues. The germline CDR1 and CDR2 sequences are SGHAT and FQNNGV. Trimming removed 2 bases from V and 10 bases from J, with 6 bases in between. The CDR3 sequence: CASSLSEEQFF. DNA for the CDR3: TGTGCCAGCAGCTTAAGTGAGGAGCAGTTCTTC.

This clonotype appeared many times. One end of the junction does not line up with germline, which may come from a read error. The genes are TRBV5-1 and TRBJ1-1, with TRBD1 matching 7 bases. The CDR3 is made up of 14 amino acids. Germline loops: CDR1 SGHRS, CDR2 YFSETQ. CDR3 residues: CASSSSGGDTEAFF. The CDR3, as DNA: TGTGCCAGCAGCTCGTCAGGGGGGGACACTGAAGCTTTCTTT.

The CDR3 DNA sequence: TGTGCCAGCAGTTTCTTTACTAGCAGACCAAACAATGAGCAGTTCTTC. Residues: CASSFFTSRPNNEQFF. V and J are TRBV27 and TRBJ2-1; tentative D call: TRBD2 (6 bases). Trimming stripped 3 bases from V and 5 bases from J, with 17 bases between. Germline assignment: CDR1 MNHEY and CDR2 SMNVEV (reference sequence). The CDR3 consists of 16 residues.

This clonotype was picked up a small number of times. The rearrangement links TRBV15 to TRBJ1-2; 8 bases map to TRBD1. CDR3 length: 16 residues. Germline CDR1 reads LNHNV; CDR2 reads YYDKDF (reference sequence). The trim removed 1 base at V and 7 bases at J, leaving 11 bases unmatched. This CDR3 reads CATSRGRDRWGLGYTF. The CDR3 region has the DNA TGTGCCACCAGCAGAGGAAGGGACAGGTGGGGACTTGGCTACACCTTC.

V and J are TRBV7-2 and TRBJ1-5; D is possibly TRBD1 (6 bases). The CDR3 runs 14 residues. V was clipped by 2 bases and J by 7 bases, with 12 bases between them. Germline V gene sequence: CDR1 SGHTA, CDR2 FQGNSA. CDR3 residues: CASSLSQGVQPQHF. The CDR3 DNA follows: TGTGCCAGCAGCTTATCACAGGGCGTACAGCCCCAGCATTTT.

V usage is TRBV7-9 and J usage is TRBJ2-1; 7 positions agree with TRBD1. Germline V gives CDR1 SEHNR, CDR2 FQNEAQ (reference sequence). V shed 6 bases and J 3 bases; nucleotides not matched to a gene: 5. This CDR3 has 14 amino acids. Here the CDR3 DNA reads TGTGCCAGCAGGACGACAGGGAACTACAATGAGCAGTTCTTC. Translating gives CASRTTGNYNEQFF.